The 9 T cell receptor beta chains given below trace back to one sample, sequenced in a study of human T cells and chemical hapten exposure. Indicated time point: patch test 2, 6 weeks after DPC sensitization. The sample's treatment: therapeutic diphenylcyclopropenone sensitization with weekly scalp DPC. TCRdb analysed the RACE reads with MiXCR anew, one entry per CDR3 protein. The sample has about 96,000 distinct CDR3 sequences, about 9% seen once. Sample: whole blood, taken in connection with sensitization to the hapten diphenylcyclopropenone (DPC). These receptors were obtained from a woman in her thirties or forties with alopecia areata. Some clones in this sample may be carry-over from other donors' samples.

This clonotype was observed at least ten times. The chain uses TRBV6-1 and TRBJ2-1; the match to TRBD2 covers 7 bases. J lost 0 bases, V lost 6 bases, and 5 bases had no gene match. Germline assignment: CDR1 MNHNS and CDR2 SASEGT. The CDR3 consists of 15 residues. This CDR3 is CASRVAGSSYNEQFF. CDR3 DNA: TGTGCCAGCAGGGTAGCGGGTAGCTCCTACAATGAGCAGTTCTTC.

The chain recombines TRBV5-6 with TRBJ2-2, with a possible D match to TRBD1 (5 bases). This CDR3 is 15 amino acids long. Trimming shortened V by 2 bases and J by 0 bases, and 8 bases separated the two germline ends. Germline V gene data show CDR1 as SGHDT and CDR2 as YYEEEE. CDR3 protein: CASSLLGPNTGELFF. In DNA, the CDR3 is TGTGCCAGCAGCTTACTGGGGCCGAACACCGGGGAGCTGTTTTTT. Combining the CDR3 with reference TRBV5-6 and TRBJ2-2 gives the whole variable domain DAGVTQSPTHLIKTRGQQVTLRCSPKSGHDTVSWYQQALGQGPQFIFQYYEEEERQRGNFPDRFSGHQFPNYSSELNVNALLLGDSALYLCASSLLGPNTGELFFGEGSRLTVL.

This clonotype came up many times. The CDR3 nucleotides read TGTGCCAGCTCACCCTCCCGCGGGAGTTACAATGAGCAGTTCTTC. It encodes CASSPSRGSYNEQFF. The V gene is TRBV18, the J gene TRBJ2-1, with 7 bases fitting TRBD2. V was clipped by 3 bases and J by 4 bases; unmatched bases: 6. This CDR3 region has 15 residues. Germline assignment: CDR1 KGHSH and CDR2 LQKENI.

The genes are TRBV20-1 and TRBJ2-5; D is uncertain. The V gene's germline CDR1 is DFQATT and CDR2 SNEGSKA (reference sequence). This CDR3 has 14 amino acids. The V and J ends lost 1 base and 4 bases respectively, with 13 bases between them. The CDR3: CSARGTDLAETQYF. The CDR3 DNA is TGCAGTGCTAGAGGGACCGACTTGGCAGAGACCCAGTACTTC.

This sequence joins TRBV20-1 and TRBJ2-7; 10 bases map to TRBD2. The germline V gene has CDR1 DFQATT and CDR2 SNEGSKA (reference sequence). V lost 0 bases and J lost 4; bases outside the gene matches: 6. The CDR3 has 15 amino acids. CDR3 nucleotide sequence: TGCAGTGCTAGAGATTCAGCGGGAGGGCGGTACGAGCAGTACTTC. Encoded protein: CSARDSAGGRYEQYF.

In its sample, this clonotype is medium-sized (0.01 to 0.1%). This chain connects TRBV6-1 to TRBJ2-2; D tentatively fits TRBD1 or TRBD2 (5 bases each). CDR1 is MNHNS, CDR2 SASEGT, per germline. Trimming stripped 6 bases from V and 4 bases from J, with 18 bases between. There are 16 residues in the CDR3. In DNA, the CDR3 is TGTGCCAGCAGACCACCGGGACGCAGAGTCACCGGGGAGCTGTTTTTT. The encoded protein is CASRPPGRRVTGELFF.

In its sample, this clonotype was seen a few times. This rearrangement joins TRBV20-1 to TRBJ2-1; 10 bases are a match to TRBD1. The junction had 14 bases not matched to a gene; V was cut back by 5 bases and J by 7 bases. This CDR3 has 16 residues. Germline assignment: CDR1 DFQATT and CDR2 SNEGSKA (reference sequence). The CDR3 here is CSALNPGQGVGNEQFF. The CDR3 DNA sequence: TGCAGTGCTTTGAACCCCGGACAGGGGGTCGGGAATGAGCAGTTCTTC.

This chain joins TRBV3-1 and TRBJ1-1, with TRBD1 matching 7 bases. The CDR3 runs 13 residues. Looked up from germline, CDR1 is LGHDT and CDR2 is YNNKEL (reference sequence). Unmatched junction bases numbered 5, after V lost 2 bases and J lost 8 bases. CDR3 nucleotides: TGTGCCAGCAGCCAACAGGGGGTTGACGAAGCTTTCTTT. Protein sequence: CASSQQGVDEAFF.

In this sample, this clonotype turned up many times. V usage is TRBV20-1 and J usage is TRBJ2-5, with 10 nucleotides matching TRBD2. CDR3 size: 17 residues. Germline trimming cut 1 base from V and 4 bases from J; bases unmatched to any gene: 12. Germline lookup yields CDR1 DFQATT and CDR2 SNEGSKA (reference sequence). Written as DNA, the CDR3 is TGCAGTGCTAGAGCCTCTAGCGGGAGTGGTCCACGAGAGACCCAGTACTTC. This codes for CSARASSGSGPRETQYF.